This TCR beta chain was obtained from a study of T cell responses to AZD1222 COVID-19 vaccine. V lost 5 bases, J lost 1 base, and 24 bases lay in between. CDR1 is SNHLY, CDR2 FYNNEI, per germline. The CDR3 runs to 19 residues. Measured with immunoSEQ multiplex PCR; TCRdb has only the in-frame clones, and not every one. The data hold 150,000 to 200,000 clones, with just over 85% observed a single time. The analysis combined second doses at about 4 or about 12 weeks. The material was peripheral blood, obtained 28 days after the second AZD1222 dose. The chain combines TRBV2 with TRBJ2-1, with D perhaps TRBD2 (5 bases). This TCR was sampled from an adult who received the AZD1222 COVID-19 vaccine. CDR3 loop: CASSPGGTKSIWSYNEQFF. DNA of the CDR3: TGTGCCAGCAGTCCCGGAGGTACAAAAAGCATTTGGTCCTACAATGAGCAGTTCTTC.